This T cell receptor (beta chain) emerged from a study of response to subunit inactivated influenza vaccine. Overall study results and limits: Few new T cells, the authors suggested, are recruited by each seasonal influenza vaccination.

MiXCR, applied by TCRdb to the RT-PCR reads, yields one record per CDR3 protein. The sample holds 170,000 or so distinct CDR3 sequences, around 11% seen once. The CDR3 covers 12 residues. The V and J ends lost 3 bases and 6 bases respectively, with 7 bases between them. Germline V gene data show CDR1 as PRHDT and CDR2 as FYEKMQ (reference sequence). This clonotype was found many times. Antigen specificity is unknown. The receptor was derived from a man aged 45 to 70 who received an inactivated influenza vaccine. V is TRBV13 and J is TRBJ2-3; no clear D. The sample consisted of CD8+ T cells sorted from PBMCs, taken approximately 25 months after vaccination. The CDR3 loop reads CASSFPPDTQYF. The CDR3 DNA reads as TGTGCCAGCAGCTTCCCCCCGGATACGCAGTATTTT.